The entry below describes one T cell receptor (beta chain). These data are taken from a study of CD8 T cells in ankylosing spondylitis. TCRdb re-called the 5' RACE reads through MiXCR, storing one row per CDR3 protein. The sample contains 210,000 or so distinct CDR3 sequences, more than 25% of which appear only once. Trimming pared 7 bases from V and 1 base from J, leaving 17 bases between. The CDR3 runs 15 residues. The sequence derives from a male donor with ankylosing spondylitis or in good health (not recorded which). V usage is TRBV12-3 or TRBV12-4 and J usage is TRBJ2-7, with D hard to call. The sequenced sample was blood, either unsorted or a sorted T cell fraction (not recorded which). CDR3 DNA: TGTGCCAGCACCCTAAAAAACGACCGTTCCTACGAGCAGTACTTC. Translated: CASTLKNDRSYEQYF.